This TCR beta chain was profiled in a study of CD8+ T cells in alopecia areata. Germline CDR1 and CDR2: MNHNY and SVGAGI (reference sequence). The CDR3 has 15 residues. V shed 6 bases and J shed 0 bases, with 11 bases lying between them. Extraction of RNA preceded its reverse transcription into cDNA, which served as the sequencing template. Assay used: immunoSEQ multiplex PCR; TCRdb lists only in-frame clones, some missing. Of 110,000 or so clones in the sample, roughly two fifths were seen once. This TCR was sampled from a human donor with alopecia areata. The gene calls are TRBV6-6 and TRBJ1-4; D is possibly TRBD1 (5 bases). The material sequenced was CD4+ T cells sorted from blood. Written as DNA, the CDR3 is TGTGCCAGCAGCTCCCGGGGCCCAACTAATGAAAAACTGTTTTTT. This sequence encodes CASSSRGPTNEKLFF.